The clone carrying this T cell receptor (beta chain) has a count of ten or more. The ends were cut back, 3 bases at V and 8 bases at J, with 5 bases in the middle. CDR1 is LNHNV and CDR2 is YYDKDF in the germline V gene (reference sequence). This CDR3 contains 11 residues. TCRdb analysed the 5' RACE reads with MiXCR anew, one entry per CDR3 protein. Here the sample spans around 180,000 distinct CDR3 sequences, 15% to 20% being singletons. These data originate in a study of CD8 T cells in ankylosing spondylitis. The sequenced material came from blood, either unsorted or a sorted T cell fraction (not recorded which). The clonotype comes from a male donor aged 5-30 years with ankylosing spondylitis or in good health (not recorded which). This chain uses TRBV15 with TRBJ2-1; no reliable D call. The CDR3: CATSRSDEQFF. Here the CDR3 DNA reads TGTGCCACCAGCAGGTCGGATGAGCAGTTCTTC.